This passage covers 21 T cell receptor beta chains from one sample sequenced in a study of T cells in Graves' hyperthyroidism and ophthalmopathy. RNA transcripts yielded amplified TCR beta CDR3 regions. TCR CDR3 regions were first amplified by RT-PCR with HTBI primers. TCRdb itself ran the multiplex PCR reads through MiXCR, one entry per CDR3 protein. This table holds 550,000 to 800,000 distinct CDR3 sequences, roughly 17% found once. Sequenced: blood. These receptors originate from a man aged 45-65 years with Graves' hyperthyroidism.

This clonotype was counted only a few times. The rearrangement links TRBV5-8 to TRBJ2-1; D might be TRBD1 (8 bases). Trimming removed 0 bases at V and 9 bases at J, with 28 bases between. CDR3 length equals 19 residues. CDR1 is SGHTS and CDR2 is YDEGEE in the germline V gene. CDR3 in amino acids: CASSLVFLTGVREFVEQFF. The CDR3 DNA follows: TGTGCCAGCAGCTTGGTATTTTTGACAGGGGTGCGGGAGTTTGTTGAGCAGTTCTTC.

This clonotype came up many times. The rearrangement uses TRBV5-1 and TRBJ2-5; D ambiguous. Germline assignment: CDR1 SGHRS and CDR2 YFSETQ. With 4 bases removed from V and 2 bases from J, the gap between germline ends came to 9 bases. The CDR3 runs 13 residues. The CDR3 DNA is TGCGCCAGCAGCCCGTACCAGCAAGAGACCCAGTACTTC. Protein sequence: CASSPYQQETQYF.

The gene calls are TRBV12-3 or TRBV12-4 and TRBJ1-2; a weak D match, TRBD1 (5 bases). V gave up 8 bases and J gave up 0 bases, with 10 bases separating them. The CDR3 is made up of 13 amino acids. CDR3 nucleotide sequence: TGTGCCAGCGACCAGGGTACTAACTATGGCTACACCTTC. Encoded protein: CASDQGTNYGYTF.

This clonotype was counted ten times or more. The V call is TRBV5-1, the J call TRBJ2-3; tentatively, D is TRBD1 or TRBD2 (6 bases each). The CDR3 has 13 amino acids. Trimming took off 6 bases at V and 2 bases at J, with 10 bases between the two ends. Germline loops: CDR1 SGHRS, CDR2 YFSETQ. As DNA, the CDR3 is TGCGCCAGCAACAGGGAGGTCACAGATACGCAGTATTTT. It specifies CASNREVTDTQYF.

The gene calls are TRBV7-2 and TRBJ1-1; 8 bases align to TRBD1. Germline CDR1 and CDR2: SGHTA and FQGNSA. After removal of 3 bases from V and 4 bases from J, the junction contained 4 bases not matched to a gene. The CDR3 totals 14 residues. Written as DNA, the CDR3 is TGTGCCAGCAGCTTCAGACAGGGGATCACTGAAGCTTTCTTT. Residues: CASSFRQGITEAFF.

This clonotype came up a few times. The rearrangement uses TRBV19 and TRBJ1-5; the D is unclear. The germline V gene encodes CDR1 LNHDA and CDR2 SQIVND (reference sequence). The CDR3 is 13 residues long. V dropped 4 bases and J dropped 4 bases, with 8 bases sitting between them. The CDR3 coding sequence is TGTGCCAGTAGTAGGACCAGGAATCAGCCCCAGCATTTT. Amino acid sequence: CASSRTRNQPQHF.

This clonotype was picked up many times. The V call is TRBV29-1, the J call TRBJ2-7; a weak D match, TRBD2 (7 bases). The CDR3 is made up of 12 amino acids. CDR1 SQVTM and CDR2 ANQGSEA come from the germline V gene. V lost 3 bases and J 7 bases, leaving 13 bases between the germline ends. The CDR3 loop reads CSVDVGGEEQYF. DNA of the CDR3: TGCAGCGTTGATGTAGGGGGGGAAGAGCAGTACTTC.

This clonotype has a count of ten or more. This chain links TRBV28 with TRBJ1-1, with D unclear. This CDR3 contains 12 residues. V lost 7 bases to trimming and J lost 1 base, with 7 bases between them. Germline-derived CDR1 and CDR2 are MDHEN and SYDVKM. The CDR3 here is CASTLRNTEAFF. For the CDR3, the DNA is TGTGCCAGCACCCTAAGGAACACTGAAGCTTTCTTT.

Here the CDR3 DNA reads TGTGCCAGCAGCGTACCGGGACTAGCGGGAGGGATGGACAATGAGCAGTTCTTC. Translation gives CASSVPGLAGGMDNEQFF. The chain joins TRBV9 to TRBJ2-1, with TRBD2 matching over 16 bases. The CDR3 is 18 amino acids. Germline CDR1 reads SGDLS; CDR2 reads YYNGEE. V was clipped by 1 base and J by 5 bases; unmatched bases: 6.

The J gene is TRBJ2-5, the V gene TRBV28, with 9 bases that match TRBD1. Germline CDR1 and CDR2: MDHEN and SYDVKM. V gave up 2 bases and J gave up 2 bases; unmatched junction bases: 3. The length of the CDR3 is 15 residues. The CDR3 nucleotides read TGTGCCAGCAGTTTAACAGGGGGCCCTCAAGAGACCCAGTACTTC. It yields the protein CASSLTGGPQETQYF.

In this sample, this clonotype turned up a few times. V gene TRBV24-1 combines with J gene TRBJ1-5; 8 bases map to TRBD1. The germline V gene has CDR1 KGHDR and CDR2 SFDVKD. This CDR3 comprises 16 residues. V gave up 3 bases and J gave up 0 bases; unmatched junction bases: 3. CDR3 sequence reads: CATSDPGTGSNQPQHF. CDR3 coding DNA: TGTGCCACCAGTGATCCTGGGACAGGTAGCAATCAGCCCCAGCATTTT.

To note about this clonotype: A much larger clone differs from this one at a single base, so this may be a read error. V is TRBV24-1 and J is TRBJ2-1; D is possibly TRBD1 (6 bases). CDR3 size: 16 residues. From germline, CDR1 is KGHDR and CDR2 SFDVKD. The CDR3 sequence is CVTSKQGRGSYNEQFF. CDR3 nucleotides: TGTGTCACCAGTAAACAGGGAAGGGGCTCCTACAATGAGCAGTTCTTC.

Regarding this clonotype: This may stem from a read error, because a much larger clone lies one nucleotide away. The chain links TRBV2 to TRBJ2-7; TRBD2 is a possible D gene (6 bases). The CDR3 runs to 15 residues. In germline, CDR1 is SNHLY, CDR2 FYNNEI. The chain's CDR3 is CVSSGLASATYEQYF. The CDR3 DNA follows: TGTGTCAGCAGTGGGTTGGCTAGCGCGACCTACGAGCAGTACTTC.

DNA of the CDR3: TGTGCCAGCACGAGGTTCGAGCGGGAGGCCCAGTACTTC. Protein product: CASTRFEREAQYF. The rearrangement links TRBV7-9 to TRBJ2-5, with 9 bases fitting TRBD2. This CDR3 contains 13 residues. J gave up 9 bases and V 7 bases, and 9 bases lay outside the gene matches. Germline CDR1 is SEHNR and CDR2 is FQNEAQ (reference sequence).

This clonotype has just a few counts. The gene calls are TRBV5-1 and TRBJ2-1; 13 bases match TRBD2. Germline V gives CDR1 SGHRS, CDR2 YFSETQ. This CDR3 spans 17 amino acids. J gave up 8 bases and V 0 bases, and 8 bases lay outside the gene matches. The CDR3 sequence is CASSLVGTSGTNYEQFF. CDR3 coding DNA: TGCGCCAGCAGCTTGGTAGGGACTAGCGGGACCAATTATGAGCAGTTCTTC.

This clonotype was seen repeatedly, ten times or more. The V and J genes are TRBV2 and TRBJ2-4, with 7 bases matching TRBD2. The CDR3 length is 14 residues. The trim removed 5 bases at V and 6 bases at J, leaving 7 bases unmatched. Germline V gene sequence: CDR1 SNHLY, CDR2 FYNNEI. The CDR3 is CASSPSREGNIQYF. In DNA, the CDR3 is TGTGCCAGCAGTCCCTCCAGGGAGGGAAACATTCAGTACTTC.

The table lists this clonotype with many counts. The chain links TRBV30 to TRBJ2-2; D is unclear. The CDR3 has 13 amino acids. The ends were cut back, 0 bases at V and 3 bases at J, with 5 bases in the middle. Germline assignment: CDR1 GTSNPN and CDR2 SVGIG (reference sequence). The CDR3 is CAWSVSYTGELFF. CDR3 sequence (DNA): TGTGCCTGGAGTGTAAGCTACACCGGGGAGCTGTTTTTT.

A word on this clonotype: One base away lies a much larger clone, so this may be a sequencing read error. The rearrangement uses TRBV12-5 and TRBJ2-1; 8 bases are shared with TRBD1. CDR3 length: 16 amino acids. Germline CDR1 is LGHNT and CDR2 is FRNRAP. The CDR3 sequence: CASGLGTGNSCNEQFF. The CDR3 region has the DNA TGTGCTAGTGGTTTGGGGACAGGGAACTCCTGCAATGAGCAGTTCTTC.

Comment on this clonotype: Since a much larger clone is just one base distant, this may be a read error. This chain joins TRBV7-8 and TRBJ2-7, with 10 bases aligning to TRBD2. TRBJ2-1 matches the DNA end more closely, so the J call is doubtful. Germline V gene data show CDR1 as SGHVS and CDR2 as FQNEAQ. This CDR3 has 17 amino acids. Here the CDR3 DNA reads TGTGCCAGCAGCTTAGTAGGAGGTACTAGCGGGATCTACGAGCAGTTCTTC. This translates into CASSLVGGTSGIYEQFF.

This clonotype was detected ten times or more. The chain links TRBV28 to TRBJ1-1; the D gene is possibly TRBD1 (6 bases). Germline CDR1 and CDR2: MDHEN and SYDVKM. Trimming took off 6 bases at V and 1 base at J, with 18 bases between the two ends. The CDR3 loop spans 16 amino acids. CDR3 amino acids: CASSRQGLSGNTEAFF. Written as DNA, the CDR3 is TGTGCCAGCAGCCGCCAGGGGCTGAGCGGGAACACTGAAGCTTTCTTT.

The sample holds many counts of this clonotype. The J gene is TRBJ1-2, the V gene TRBV10-3; TRBD1 might be the D (5 bases). CDR3 length: 14 residues. CDR1 and CDR2 from the germline V gene are ENHRY and SYGVKD. V lost 10 bases, J lost 2 bases, and 17 bases lay in between. CDR3 in DNA: TGTGCCACCTTCGAGGGGACGATCAACTATGGCTACACCTTC. The encoded protein is CATFEGTINYGYTF.